The subject of this entry is one T cell receptor (beta chain). Data came from immunoSEQ multiplex PCR; TCRdb stores just in-frame clones and leaves some out. The table shows 90,000 or so clones, with approximately 95% occurring only once. The data originate from a study of technical replicates of blood from several donors. With V trimmed by 5 bases and J by 2 bases, 4 bases remained unmatched. Per germline, CDR1 MRHNA and CDR2 SNTAGT. The CDR3 length is 14 residues. The sequencing sample was made of T cells isolated from PBMCs. The TCR comes from a human donor in good health. The rearrangement links TRBV6-4 to TRBJ2-7; 9 nucleotides line up with TRBD1. The chain's CDR3 is CASSPGTGPYEQYF. The CDR3 nucleotides read TGTGCCAGCAGTCCCGGGACAGGGCCCTACGAGCAGTACTTC.